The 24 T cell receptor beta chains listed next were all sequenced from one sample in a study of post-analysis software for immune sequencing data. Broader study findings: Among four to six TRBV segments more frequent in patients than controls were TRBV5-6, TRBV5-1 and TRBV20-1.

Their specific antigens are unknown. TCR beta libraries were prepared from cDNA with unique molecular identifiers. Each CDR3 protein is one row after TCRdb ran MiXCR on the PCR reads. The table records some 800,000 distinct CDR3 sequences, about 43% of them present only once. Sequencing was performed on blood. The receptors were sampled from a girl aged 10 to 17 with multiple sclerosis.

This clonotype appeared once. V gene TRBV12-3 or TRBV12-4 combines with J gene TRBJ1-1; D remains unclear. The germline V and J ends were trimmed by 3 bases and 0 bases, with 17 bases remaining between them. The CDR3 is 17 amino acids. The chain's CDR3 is CASSLRLSGSVNTEAFF. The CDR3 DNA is TGTGCCAGCAGTTTGCGTCTCTCTGGCAGTGTGAACACTGAAGCTTTCTTT.

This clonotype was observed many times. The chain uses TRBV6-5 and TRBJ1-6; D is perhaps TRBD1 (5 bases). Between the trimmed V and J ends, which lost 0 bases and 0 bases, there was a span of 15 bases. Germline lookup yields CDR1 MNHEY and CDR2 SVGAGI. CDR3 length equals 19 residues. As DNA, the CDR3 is TGTGCCAGCAGTTACTCGAACGGGGGTACGGGCTCCTATAATTCACCCCTCCACTTT. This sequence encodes CASSYSNGGTGSYNSPLHF.

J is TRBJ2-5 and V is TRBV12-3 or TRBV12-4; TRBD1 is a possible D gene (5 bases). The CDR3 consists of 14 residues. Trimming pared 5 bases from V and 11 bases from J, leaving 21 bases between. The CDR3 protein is CASSESGFGNEQYF. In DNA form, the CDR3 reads TGTGCCAGCAGTGAGTCAGGGTTTGGAAATGAGCAGTACTTC.

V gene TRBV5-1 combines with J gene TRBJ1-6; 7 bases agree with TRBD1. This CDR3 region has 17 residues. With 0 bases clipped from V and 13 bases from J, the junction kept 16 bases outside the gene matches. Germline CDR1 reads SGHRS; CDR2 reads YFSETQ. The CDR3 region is CASSLGLAGTAGSPLHF. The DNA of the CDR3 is TGCGCCAGCAGCTTGGGATTAGCCGGGACAGCCGGCTCTCCCCTCCACTTT.

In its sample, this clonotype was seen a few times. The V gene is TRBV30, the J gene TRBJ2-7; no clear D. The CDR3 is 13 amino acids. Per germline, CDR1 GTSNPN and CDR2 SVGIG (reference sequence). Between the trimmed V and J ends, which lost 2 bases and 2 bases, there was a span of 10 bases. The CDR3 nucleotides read TGTGCCTGGAGTTCCGGGTCACCCTACGAGCAGTACTTC. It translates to CAWSSGSPYEQYF.

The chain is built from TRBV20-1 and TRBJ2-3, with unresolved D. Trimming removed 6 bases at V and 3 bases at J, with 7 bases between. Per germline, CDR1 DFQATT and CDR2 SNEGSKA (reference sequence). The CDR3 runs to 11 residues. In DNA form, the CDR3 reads TGCAGTGCCAGTCAGACAGATACGCAGTATTTT. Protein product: CSASQTDTQYF.

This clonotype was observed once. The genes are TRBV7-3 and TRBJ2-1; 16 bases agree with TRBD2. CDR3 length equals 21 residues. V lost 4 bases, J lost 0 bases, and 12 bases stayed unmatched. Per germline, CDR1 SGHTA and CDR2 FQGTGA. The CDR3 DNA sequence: TGTGCCAGCAGCTCGGAGCCGGCCGGGACTAGCGGGAGGGGCTCCTACAATGAGCAGTTCTTC. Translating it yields CASSSEPAGTSGRGSYNEQFF.

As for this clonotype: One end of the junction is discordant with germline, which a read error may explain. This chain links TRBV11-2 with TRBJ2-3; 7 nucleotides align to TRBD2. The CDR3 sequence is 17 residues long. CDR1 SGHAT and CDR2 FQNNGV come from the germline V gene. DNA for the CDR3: TGTGCGAGCAGCAGTAGGACGAGCGGGAAGAACACAGATACGCAGTATTTT. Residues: CASSSRTSGKNTDTQYF.

CDR3 sequence reads: CASSLAGGNGQYF. CDR3 DNA sequence: TGCGCCAGCAGCTTAGCGGGAGGAAACGGGCAGTACTTC. The chain is built from TRBV5-1 and TRBJ2-5; 9 positions agree with TRBD2. The CDR3 has 13 residues. J gave up 11 bases and V 2 bases, and 7 bases lay outside the gene matches. Germline CDR1 SGHRS, CDR2 YFSETQ.

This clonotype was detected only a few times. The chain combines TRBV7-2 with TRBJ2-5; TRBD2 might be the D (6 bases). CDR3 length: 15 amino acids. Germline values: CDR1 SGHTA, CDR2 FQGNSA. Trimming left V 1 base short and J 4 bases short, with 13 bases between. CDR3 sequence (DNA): TGTGCCAGCAGCTTAGGGCTTGGGAGGCCAGAGACCCAGTACTTC. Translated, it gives CASSLGLGRPETQYF.

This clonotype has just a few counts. The CDR3 region is CASSLGLGVRGSAYEQYF. The CDR3 bases are TGCGCCAGCAGCTTGGGCCTCGGCGTGCGGGGGAGTGCCTACGAGCAGTACTTC. This chain connects TRBV5-1 to TRBJ2-7; 7 bases are shared with TRBD2. The length of the CDR3 is 18 residues. Germline loops: CDR1 SGHRS, CDR2 YFSETQ. V was clipped by 0 bases and J by 2 bases; unmatched bases: 14. The full variable domain, rest sourced from reference TRBV5-1 and TRBJ2-7, is KAGVTQTPRYLIKTRGQQVTLSCSPISGHRSVSWYQQTPGQGLQFLFEYFSETQRNKGNFPGRFSGRQFSNSRSEMNVSTLELGDSALYLCASSLGLGVRGSAYEQYFGPGTRLTVT.

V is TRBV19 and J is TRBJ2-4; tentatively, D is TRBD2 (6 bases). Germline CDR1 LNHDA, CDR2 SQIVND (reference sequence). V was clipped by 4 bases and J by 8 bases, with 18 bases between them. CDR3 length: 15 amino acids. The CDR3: CASSTWASEGDIQYF. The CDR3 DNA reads TGTGCCAGTAGTACTTGGGCTTCGGAGGGAGACATTCAGTACTTC.

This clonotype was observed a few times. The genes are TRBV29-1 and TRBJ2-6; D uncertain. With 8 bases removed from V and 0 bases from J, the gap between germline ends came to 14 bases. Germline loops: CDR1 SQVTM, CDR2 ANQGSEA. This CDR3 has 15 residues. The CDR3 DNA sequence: TGCAGCCCCCGTGTGTGGTACTCTGGGGCCAACGTCCTGACTTTC. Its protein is CSPRVWYSGANVLTF.

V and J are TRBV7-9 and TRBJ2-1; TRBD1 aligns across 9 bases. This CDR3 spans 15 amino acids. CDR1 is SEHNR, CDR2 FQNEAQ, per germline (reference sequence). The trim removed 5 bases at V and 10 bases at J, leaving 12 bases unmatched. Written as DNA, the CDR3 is TGTGCCAGCAGCCTCCCGGACAGGGGCAGGGGAGAGCAGTTCTTC. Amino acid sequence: CASSLPDRGRGEQFF.

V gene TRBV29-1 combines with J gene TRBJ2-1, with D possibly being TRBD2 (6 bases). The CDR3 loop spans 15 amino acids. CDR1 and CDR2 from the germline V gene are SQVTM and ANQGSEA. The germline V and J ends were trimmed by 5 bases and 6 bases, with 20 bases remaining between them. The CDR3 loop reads CSVRTSGTAPNEQFF. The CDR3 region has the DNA TGCAGCGTTCGAACTTCCGGGACTGCACCCAATGAGCAGTTCTTC.

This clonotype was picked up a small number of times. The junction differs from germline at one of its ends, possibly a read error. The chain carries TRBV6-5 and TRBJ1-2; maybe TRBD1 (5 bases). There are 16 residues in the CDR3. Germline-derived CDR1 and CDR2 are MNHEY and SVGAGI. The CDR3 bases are TGTACCAGCAGTTGGGCAGGGAGATCTTTTAACTATGGCTACACCTTC. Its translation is CTSSWAGRSFNYGYTF.

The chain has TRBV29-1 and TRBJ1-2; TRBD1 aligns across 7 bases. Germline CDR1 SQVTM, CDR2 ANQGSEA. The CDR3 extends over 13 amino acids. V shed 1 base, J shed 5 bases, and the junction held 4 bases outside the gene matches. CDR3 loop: CSVEGHRGYGYTF. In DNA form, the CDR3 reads TGCAGCGTTGAAGGTCACAGGGGTTATGGCTACACCTTC.

The chain's CDR3 is CASGSGEQETQYF. The CDR3 DNA follows: TGTGCCAGCGGCTCGGGCGAACAAGAGACCCAGTACTTC. The rearrangement links TRBV7-6 to TRBJ2-5; D unclear. The germline V gene has CDR1 SGHVS and CDR2 FNYEAQ. CDR3 length equals 13 residues. Trimming pared 8 bases from V and 2 bases from J, leaving 12 bases between.

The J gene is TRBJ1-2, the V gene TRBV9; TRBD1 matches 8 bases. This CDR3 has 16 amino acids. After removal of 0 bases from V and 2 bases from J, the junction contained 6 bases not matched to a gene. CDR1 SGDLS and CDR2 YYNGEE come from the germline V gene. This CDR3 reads CASSVGTGPSNYGYTF. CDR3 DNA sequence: TGTGCCAGCAGCGTAGGGACAGGGCCCTCGAACTATGGCTACACCTTC.

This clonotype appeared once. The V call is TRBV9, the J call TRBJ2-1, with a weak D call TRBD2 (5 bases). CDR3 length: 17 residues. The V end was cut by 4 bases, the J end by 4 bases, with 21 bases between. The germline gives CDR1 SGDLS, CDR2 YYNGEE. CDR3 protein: CASSSTQGTRWYNEQFF. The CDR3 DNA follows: TGTGCCAGCAGCTCGACCCAAGGAACTAGGTGGTACAATGAGCAGTTCTTC.

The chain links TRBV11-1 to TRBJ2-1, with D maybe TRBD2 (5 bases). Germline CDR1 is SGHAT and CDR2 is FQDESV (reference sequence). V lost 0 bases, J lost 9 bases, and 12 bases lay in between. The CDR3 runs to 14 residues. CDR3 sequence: CASSLAGSVPEQFF. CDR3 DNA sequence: TGTGCCAGCAGCTTAGCGGGTAGCGTCCCTGAGCAGTTCTTC.

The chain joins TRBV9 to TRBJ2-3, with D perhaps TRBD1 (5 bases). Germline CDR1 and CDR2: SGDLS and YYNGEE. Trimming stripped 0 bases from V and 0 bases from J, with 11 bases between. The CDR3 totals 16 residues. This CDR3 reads CASSVEAGSSTDTQYF. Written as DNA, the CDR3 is TGTGCCAGCAGCGTAGAGGCAGGGTCGAGCACAGATACGCAGTATTTT. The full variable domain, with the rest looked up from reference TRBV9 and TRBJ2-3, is DSGVTQTPKHLITATGQRVTLRCSPRSGDLSVYWYQQSLDQGLQFLIQYYNGEERAKGNILERFSAQQFPDLHSELNLSSLELGDSALYFCASSVEAGSSTDTQYFGPGTRLTVL.

The CDR3 nucleotides are TGCAGTGCGCTGACTAGCGCACATGAGCAGTTCTTC. Translated: CSALTSAHEQFF. The rearrangement uses TRBV20-1 and TRBJ2-1; 8 bases align to TRBD2. Germline V gives CDR1 DFQATT, CDR2 SNEGSKA (reference sequence). CDR3 size: 12 residues. V trimming: 6 bases; J trimming: 8 bases; junction bases outside the gene matches: 6.

In nucleotides, the CDR3 is TGTGCCAGCAGTTGGGGGAAGGCCGAGCAGTACTTC. The encoded protein is CASSWGKAEQYF. This sequence joins TRBV28 and TRBJ2-5; D could derive from TRBD1 or TRBD2 (5 bases each). Gene TRBJ2-7 matches the end of the DNA better, so the J call may be wrong. Looked up from germline, CDR1 is MDHEN and CDR2 is SYDVKM. The CDR3 extends over 12 amino acids.